The rows below give T cell receptor beta chains drawn from one sample of a study of Graves' ophthalmopathy and Graves' hyperthyroidism. TCRdb ran MiXCR on the multiplex PCR reads and lists one entry per CDR3 protein. The sample carries about 170,000 distinct CDR3 sequences, 30% to 45% recorded once. The specimen sequenced was peripheral blood. These receptors came from a woman aged 40 to 49 with Graves' ophthalmopathy. Each CDR3 is given with its conserved first and last residue. Each record gives: clone size, J gene, V gene, D gene, CDR3 DNA, CDR3 protein. D genes are given only for firm matches. Some rows have no size entry. The others give once, few or many, or a class for an expanded clone.

many,TRBJ2-7,TRBV4-1,-,TGCGCCAGCAGCCAAGTGGGCTTTGGCTACGAGCAGTACTTC,CASSQVGFGYEQYF
many,TRBJ2-7,TRBV7-2,-,TGTGCCAGCAGCTCCTTCGGGTTCCCGACCTCCTACGAGCAGTACTTC,CASSSFGFPTSYEQYF
-,TRBJ2-5,TRBV7-9,-,TGTGCCAGCAGCCCAAACGGCGGCCAAGAGACCCAGTACTTC,CASSPNGGQETQYF
many,TRBJ2-7,TRBV7-2,-,TGTGCCAGCAGCTTAAGACCGCAAGGGGAGCAGTACTTC,CASSLRPQGEQYF
many,TRBJ1-1,TRBV5-1,-,TGCGCCAGCCGCGCGACCACAGGGAACACTGAAGCTTTCTTT,CASRATTGNTEAFF
few,TRBJ2-5,TRBV28,-,TGTGCCAGCAGTGGGGGACGGGGCGTACAAGAGACCCAGTACTTC,CASSGGRGVQETQYF
few,TRBJ2-7,TRBV2,-,TGTGCCAGCAGGCCACAAGCCTACGAGCAGTACTTC,CASRPQAYEQYF
many,TRBJ1-5,TRBV4-1,-,TGCGCCAGCAGCCCAGGACTTTATCAGCCCCAGCATTTT,CASSPGLYQPQHF
many,TRBJ2-2,TRBV20-1,TRBD2,TGCAGTGCTCGTAGCGGGAGTGACACCGGGGAGCTGTTTTTT,CSARSGSDTGELFF
many,TRBJ2-5,TRBV30,-,TGTGCCTGGAGCAGGGGTATTCGAGAGACCCAGTACTTC,CAWSRGIRETQYF
many,TRBJ2-2,TRBV5-4,-,TGTGCCAGCAGCTTGGCCGGACCTGAGACCGGGGAGCTGTTTTTT,CASSLAGPETGELFF
once,TRBJ2-2,TRBV6-2/TRBV6-3,TRBD2,TGTGCCAGCAGCCTAGCGGAGTTCACCGGGGAGCTGTTTTTT,CASSLAEFTGELFF
-,TRBJ2-7,TRBV20-1,TRBD2,TGCAGTGCTAGAGATCTTATACTAGCGGGAGGCGACCGATTGTACTTC,CSARDLILAGGDRLYF
many,TRBJ1-3,TRBV12-3/TRBV12-4,-,TGTGCCAGCAGTTTAATGGCTGGAAACACCATATATTTT,CASSLMAGNTIYF
-,TRBJ2-7,TRBV6-2/TRBV6-3,-,TGTGCCAGCAGTTACCGAAACCCGGACTACGAGCAGTACTTC,CASSYRNPDYEQYF
-,TRBJ2-5,TRBV28,TRBD1,TGTGCCAGCAAAGGACAGGGACAACGAACAGGGGCCCAGTACTTC,CASKGQGQRTGAQYF
few,TRBJ2-2,TRBV12-3/TRBV12-4,-,TGTGCCAGCAGTTTCGGCGGGATGGGCACCGGGGAGCTGTTTTTT,CASSFGGMGTGELFF
-,TRBJ2-5,TRBV6-2/TRBV6-3,TRBD2,TGTGCCAGCAGCCGAGCGGGACTAGCGGGACGCGGCCAAGAGACCCAGTACTTC,CASSRAGLAGRGQETQYF
many,TRBJ2-5,TRBV12-3/TRBV12-4,-,TGTGCCAGCAGCCGCATCGGGGAGACCCAGTACTTC,CASSRIGETQYF
-,TRBJ1-1,TRBV6-5,-,TGTGCCAGCAGTTACTCGAAGGGAATGATGAACACTGAAGCTTTCTTT,CASSYSKGMMNTEAFF
-,TRBJ2-7,TRBV11-2,TRBD2,TGTGCCAGCAGCCAAGTTCGGGGGGGCCTTAGCTCCTACGAGCAGTACTTC,CASSQVRGGLSSYEQYF
many,TRBJ1-2,TRBV7-2,-,TGTGCCAGCAGCTTAGATGAGGGGGTTGTCTACACCTTC,CASSLDEGVVYTF
once,TRBJ1-2,TRBV6-5,-,TGTGCCAGCAGTTACTCGTTCGACCTGCGGTACGGCTACACCTTC,CASSYSFDLRYGYTF
-,TRBJ2-7,TRBV6-1,TRBD1,TGTGCCAGCAGGGGGACAGGGTTTTTCCACGAGCAGTACTTC,CASRGTGFFHEQYF
many,TRBJ1-5,TRBV20-1,-,TGCAGTGCCTTACTAATAAATCAGCCCCAGCATTTT,CSALLINQPQHF
-,TRBJ1-5,TRBV7-8,TRBD1,TGTGCCAGCAGCTTAGTGACAGGGTCGCAGCCCCAGCATTTT,CASSLVTGSQPQHF
many,TRBJ1-1,TRBV7-3,-,TGTGCCAGCAGCCCCACGATTGACAGGGAAGCTTTCTTT,CASSPTIDREAFF
many,TRBJ1-2,TRBV7-2,TRBD1,TGTGCCAGCAGCTCCAGACAGGGGCTGGATGGCTACACCTTC,CASSSRQGLDGYTF
many,TRBJ2-5,TRBV9,-,TGTGCCAGCTGTGGAGAGACCCAGTACTTC,CASCGETQYF
many,TRBJ2-7,TRBV6-1,-,TGTGCCAGCAGGAACCCCGCTGGAGGGGAGGACGAGCAGTACTTC,CASRNPAGGEDEQYF
many,TRBJ2-5,TRBV7-2,-,TGTGCCAGCAGCTTCGAGACACAAGAGACCCAGTACTTC,CASSFETQETQYF
many,TRBJ2-3,TRBV11-1,TRBD1,TGTGCCAGCAGCCCGTCTGGGACAGGGTCAGATACGCAGTATTTT,CASSPSGTGSDTQYF
few,TRBJ1-1,TRBV12-3/TRBV12-4,-,TGTGCCACACTTGCAGATAACACTGAAGCTTTCTTT,CATLADNTEAFF
-,TRBJ2-7,TRBV10-3,-,TGTGCCATCAGTGAGGGGGCATCGGGCGACGGGTACGAGCAGTACTTC,CAISEGASGDGYEQYF
-,TRBJ1-2,TRBV7-2,-,TGTGCCGGCTCGGACAACTATGGCTACACCTTC,CAGSDNYGYTF
few,TRBJ1-1,TRBV28,-,TGTGCCAGCAGTATAACGGAGAACACTGAAGCTTTCTTT,CASSITENTEAFF
-,TRBJ2-2,TRBV7-3,TRBD1,TGTGCCAGCAGCGCGCCGGGACAGGGGGCCGGGGAGCTGTTTTTT,CASSAPGQGAGELFF
-,TRBJ1-2,TRBV19,-,TGTGCCAGTACCTCGGGCAGGAGAGGCTATGGCTACACCTTC,CASTSGRRGYGYTF
many,TRBJ2-2,TRBV6-1,-,TGTGCCAGCAGTGAATGGTGGGGGTCCGGGGAGCTGTTTTTT,CASSEWWGSGELFF
-,TRBJ2-7,TRBV29-1,-,TGCAGCGTTGAAGGTAGAAGCTACGAGCAGTACTTC,CSVEGRSYEQYF
many,TRBJ1-2,TRBV6-1,TRBD1,TGTGCCAGCAGCCTAGGACAGGGGGACTCTAACTATGGCTACACCTTC,CASSLGQGDSNYGYTF
-,TRBJ2-4,TRBV19,-,TGTGCCAGTAGTACCTTGAGGACCCTCAAAAACATTCAGTACTTC,CASSTLRTLKNIQYF
many,TRBJ2-7,TRBV6-2/TRBV6-3,-,TGTGCCAGCAGTGAGTTCTACGAGCAGTACTTC,CASSEFYEQYF
-,TRBJ2-7,TRBV7-9,-,TGTGCCAGCAGCTTAAGGTCAGGGGCCTGCGAGCAGTACTTC,CASSLRSGACEQYF
many,TRBJ2-7,TRBV13,-,TGTGCCAGCAGGCCCGGGAGCGGAAGGGGGCTCGAGCAGTACTTC,CASRPGSGRGLEQYF
many,TRBJ1-2,TRBV5-6,-,TGTGCCAGCAGCTTGTCGTATGGGGGGCCCTATGGCTACACCTTC,CASSLSYGGPYGYTF
many,TRBJ2-5,TRBV20-1,-,TGCAGTGCTTTCGGACCCCTGAACCAAGAGACCCAGTACTTC,CSAFGPLNQETQYF
many,TRBJ2-7,TRBV6-1,-,TGTGCCAGCAGTGAAGGAGGGTCCCTTCTCTACGAGCAGTACTTC,CASSEGGSLLYEQYF
-,TRBJ2-5,TRBV7-3,-,TGTGCCAGCAGCTTAGGCGGGACCCAAGAGACCCAGTACTTC,CASSLGGTQETQYF